The clone carrying this T cell receptor beta chain has more than one count but fewer than ten. Antigen unknown. Through a sample-barcoded 5' primer and a J-beta primer mix, a second PCR was run for roughly 7 to 12 cycles. Each sample provided no less than 2.5 million CDR3-containing paired-end reads. Each CDR3 protein gets one entry after TCRdb re-called the 5' RACE reads with MiXCR. The data hold about 1,500,000 distinct CDR3 sequences, with 40% to 50% observed a single time. The CDR3 loop spans 11 amino acids. Trimming removed 3 bases from V and 5 bases from J, with 8 bases in between. Germline V gives CDR1 SQVTM, CDR2 ANQGSEA. At least 7 million PBMCs were isolated per sample. The amount of total RNA extracted per sample was at least 5 micrograms. This sample is drawn from a study of blood T cells in healthy people across ages. General study findings and limits: With age, beta diversity per million T cells declined roughly linearly, significantly by 30 to 40.

Input material: blood. The clonotype was recovered from a woman in her late teens or twenties in good health. The rearrangement uses TRBV29-1 and TRBJ2-7, with D uncertain. The CDR3 is CSVESGDEQYF. In nucleotides, the CDR3 is TGCAGCGTTGAGTCTGGGGACGAGCAGTACTTC.